Reported below is one TCR beta chain. The data originate from a study of blood T cell repertoires in COVID-19. Study information: Samples representing acute and convalescent COVID-19 were sourced from the United States, Italy and Spain.

The CDR3 has 19 residues. The V gene end was trimmed by 4 bases and the J gene end by 0 bases; junction bases not matched to a gene: 8. From germline, CDR1 is LGHNA and CDR2 YNFKEQ. Authors' processing steps: The authors estimated nucleated cell counts from reference gene primer amplification. The repertoire was sequenced with immunoSEQ multiplex PCR; TCRdb's copy has only in-frame clones and lacks some. V, J and clone size were drawn from that table, and D and trimming were deduced from the DNA. The sample lists some 180,000 clones; roughly 84% were seen once. The receptor was isolated from a man in his 70s with active or convalescent COVID-19. Material for sequencing was peripheral blood. The J gene is TRBJ2-1, the V gene TRBV4-2; 14 bases align to TRBD2. CDR3 sequence: CASSPPGLAGDHSYNEQFF. The DNA for the CDR3 is TGTGCCAGCAGCCCACCGGGACTAGCGGGGGATCACTCCTACAATGAGCAGTTCTTC.